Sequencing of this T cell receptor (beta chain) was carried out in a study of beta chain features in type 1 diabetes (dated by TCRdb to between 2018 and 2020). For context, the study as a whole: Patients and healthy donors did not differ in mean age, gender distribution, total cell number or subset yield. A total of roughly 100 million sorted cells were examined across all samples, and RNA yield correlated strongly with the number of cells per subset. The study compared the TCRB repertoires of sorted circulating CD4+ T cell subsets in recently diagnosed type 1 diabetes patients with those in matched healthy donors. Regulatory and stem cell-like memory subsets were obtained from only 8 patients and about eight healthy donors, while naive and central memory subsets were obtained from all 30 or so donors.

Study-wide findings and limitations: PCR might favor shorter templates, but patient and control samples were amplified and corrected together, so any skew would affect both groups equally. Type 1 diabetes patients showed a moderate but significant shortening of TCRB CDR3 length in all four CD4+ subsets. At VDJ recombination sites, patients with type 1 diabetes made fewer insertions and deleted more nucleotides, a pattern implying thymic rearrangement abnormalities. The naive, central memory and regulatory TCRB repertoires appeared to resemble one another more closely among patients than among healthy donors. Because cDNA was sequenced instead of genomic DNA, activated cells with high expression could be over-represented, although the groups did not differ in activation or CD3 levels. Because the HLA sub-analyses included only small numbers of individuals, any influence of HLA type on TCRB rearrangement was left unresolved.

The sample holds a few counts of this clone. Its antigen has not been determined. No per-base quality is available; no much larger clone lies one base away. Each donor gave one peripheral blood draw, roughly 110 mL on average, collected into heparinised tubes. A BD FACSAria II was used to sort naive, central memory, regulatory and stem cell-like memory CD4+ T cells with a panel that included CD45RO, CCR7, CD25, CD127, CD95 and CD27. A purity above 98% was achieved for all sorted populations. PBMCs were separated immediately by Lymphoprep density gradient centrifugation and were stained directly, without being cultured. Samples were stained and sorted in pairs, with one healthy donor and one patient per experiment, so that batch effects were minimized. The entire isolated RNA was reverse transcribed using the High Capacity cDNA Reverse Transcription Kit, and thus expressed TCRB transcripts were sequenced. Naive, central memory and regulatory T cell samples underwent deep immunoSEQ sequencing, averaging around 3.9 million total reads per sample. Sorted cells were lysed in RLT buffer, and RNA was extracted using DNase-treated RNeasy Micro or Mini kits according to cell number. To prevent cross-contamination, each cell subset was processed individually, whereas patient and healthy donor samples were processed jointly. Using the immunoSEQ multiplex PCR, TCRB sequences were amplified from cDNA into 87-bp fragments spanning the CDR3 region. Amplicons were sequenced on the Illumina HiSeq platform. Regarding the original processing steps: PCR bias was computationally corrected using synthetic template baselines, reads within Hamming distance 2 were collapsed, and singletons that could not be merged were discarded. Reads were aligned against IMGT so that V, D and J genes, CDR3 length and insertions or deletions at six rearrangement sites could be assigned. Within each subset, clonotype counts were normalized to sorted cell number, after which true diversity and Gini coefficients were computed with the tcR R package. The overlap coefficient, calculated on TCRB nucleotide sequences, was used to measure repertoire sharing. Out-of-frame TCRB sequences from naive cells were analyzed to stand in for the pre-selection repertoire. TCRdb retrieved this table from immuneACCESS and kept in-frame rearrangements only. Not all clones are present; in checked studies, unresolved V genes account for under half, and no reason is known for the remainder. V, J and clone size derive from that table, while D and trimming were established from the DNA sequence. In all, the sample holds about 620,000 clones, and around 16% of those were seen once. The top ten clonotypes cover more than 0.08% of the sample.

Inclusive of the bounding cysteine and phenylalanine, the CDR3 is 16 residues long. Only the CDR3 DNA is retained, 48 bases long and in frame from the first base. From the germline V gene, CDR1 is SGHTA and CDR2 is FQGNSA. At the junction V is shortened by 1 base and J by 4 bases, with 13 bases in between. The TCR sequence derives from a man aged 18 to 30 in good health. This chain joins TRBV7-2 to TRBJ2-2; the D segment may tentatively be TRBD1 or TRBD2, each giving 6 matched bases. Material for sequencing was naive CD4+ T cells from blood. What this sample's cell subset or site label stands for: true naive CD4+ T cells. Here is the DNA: TGTGCCAGCAGCTTAGTTGGGGGGCAGGCCACCGGGGAGCTGTTTTTT. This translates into CASSLVGGQATGELFF.